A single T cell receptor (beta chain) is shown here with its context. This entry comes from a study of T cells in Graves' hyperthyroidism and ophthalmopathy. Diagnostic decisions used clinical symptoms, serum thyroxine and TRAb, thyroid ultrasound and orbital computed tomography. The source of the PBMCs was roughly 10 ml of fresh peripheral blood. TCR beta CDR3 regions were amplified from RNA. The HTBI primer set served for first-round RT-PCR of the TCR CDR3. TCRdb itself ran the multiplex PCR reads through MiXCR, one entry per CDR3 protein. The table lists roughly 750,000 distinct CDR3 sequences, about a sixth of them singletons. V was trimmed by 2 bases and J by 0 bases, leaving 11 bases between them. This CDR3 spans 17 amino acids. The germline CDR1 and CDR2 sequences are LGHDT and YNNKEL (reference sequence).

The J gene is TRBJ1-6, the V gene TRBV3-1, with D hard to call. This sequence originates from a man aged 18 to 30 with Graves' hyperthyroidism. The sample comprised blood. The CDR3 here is CASSQFHGSSYNSPLHF. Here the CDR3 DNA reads TGTGCCAGCAGCCAATTCCACGGGAGCTCCTATAATTCACCCCTCCACTTT.